This T cell receptor (beta chain) appears in the sequencing data of a study of Graves' ophthalmopathy and Graves' hyperthyroidism. The TCR beta CDR3 regions underwent amplification from RNA transcripts. The first-round RT-PCR employed HTBI primers together with the Qiagen OneStep RT-PCR kit. A multiplex PCR was then performed as the second round. Each CDR3 protein gets one entry after TCRdb re-called the multiplex PCR reads with MiXCR. In the table there are 650,000 to 900,000 distinct CDR3 sequences, around 40% of which are singletons. Study-level points and caveats: Ophthalmopathy progression was predicted by the model at approximately 71% sensitivity and under 75% specificity.

Worth noting for this clonotype: Its antigen remains unidentified. It is likely a read error, because the conserved phenylalanine at the end of the CDR3 is missing. The limits of the CDR3 on the DNA are not certain, so only TCRdb's listed CDR3 is given.

Termini included, the CDR3 measures 15 amino acids. Germline assignment: CDR1 SNHLY and CDR2 FYNNEI. Patients were excluded if they had other autoimmune diseases or uncontrolled infections, and likewise if pregnancy or lactation applied. Material: peripheral blood. This chain links TRBV2 with TRBJ2-2; the table's TRBD1 call for D was not verified on the DNA. This clonotype originated in an adult man with Graves' ophthalmopathy. The CDR3 loop is CASSVTGTDTGELVL.